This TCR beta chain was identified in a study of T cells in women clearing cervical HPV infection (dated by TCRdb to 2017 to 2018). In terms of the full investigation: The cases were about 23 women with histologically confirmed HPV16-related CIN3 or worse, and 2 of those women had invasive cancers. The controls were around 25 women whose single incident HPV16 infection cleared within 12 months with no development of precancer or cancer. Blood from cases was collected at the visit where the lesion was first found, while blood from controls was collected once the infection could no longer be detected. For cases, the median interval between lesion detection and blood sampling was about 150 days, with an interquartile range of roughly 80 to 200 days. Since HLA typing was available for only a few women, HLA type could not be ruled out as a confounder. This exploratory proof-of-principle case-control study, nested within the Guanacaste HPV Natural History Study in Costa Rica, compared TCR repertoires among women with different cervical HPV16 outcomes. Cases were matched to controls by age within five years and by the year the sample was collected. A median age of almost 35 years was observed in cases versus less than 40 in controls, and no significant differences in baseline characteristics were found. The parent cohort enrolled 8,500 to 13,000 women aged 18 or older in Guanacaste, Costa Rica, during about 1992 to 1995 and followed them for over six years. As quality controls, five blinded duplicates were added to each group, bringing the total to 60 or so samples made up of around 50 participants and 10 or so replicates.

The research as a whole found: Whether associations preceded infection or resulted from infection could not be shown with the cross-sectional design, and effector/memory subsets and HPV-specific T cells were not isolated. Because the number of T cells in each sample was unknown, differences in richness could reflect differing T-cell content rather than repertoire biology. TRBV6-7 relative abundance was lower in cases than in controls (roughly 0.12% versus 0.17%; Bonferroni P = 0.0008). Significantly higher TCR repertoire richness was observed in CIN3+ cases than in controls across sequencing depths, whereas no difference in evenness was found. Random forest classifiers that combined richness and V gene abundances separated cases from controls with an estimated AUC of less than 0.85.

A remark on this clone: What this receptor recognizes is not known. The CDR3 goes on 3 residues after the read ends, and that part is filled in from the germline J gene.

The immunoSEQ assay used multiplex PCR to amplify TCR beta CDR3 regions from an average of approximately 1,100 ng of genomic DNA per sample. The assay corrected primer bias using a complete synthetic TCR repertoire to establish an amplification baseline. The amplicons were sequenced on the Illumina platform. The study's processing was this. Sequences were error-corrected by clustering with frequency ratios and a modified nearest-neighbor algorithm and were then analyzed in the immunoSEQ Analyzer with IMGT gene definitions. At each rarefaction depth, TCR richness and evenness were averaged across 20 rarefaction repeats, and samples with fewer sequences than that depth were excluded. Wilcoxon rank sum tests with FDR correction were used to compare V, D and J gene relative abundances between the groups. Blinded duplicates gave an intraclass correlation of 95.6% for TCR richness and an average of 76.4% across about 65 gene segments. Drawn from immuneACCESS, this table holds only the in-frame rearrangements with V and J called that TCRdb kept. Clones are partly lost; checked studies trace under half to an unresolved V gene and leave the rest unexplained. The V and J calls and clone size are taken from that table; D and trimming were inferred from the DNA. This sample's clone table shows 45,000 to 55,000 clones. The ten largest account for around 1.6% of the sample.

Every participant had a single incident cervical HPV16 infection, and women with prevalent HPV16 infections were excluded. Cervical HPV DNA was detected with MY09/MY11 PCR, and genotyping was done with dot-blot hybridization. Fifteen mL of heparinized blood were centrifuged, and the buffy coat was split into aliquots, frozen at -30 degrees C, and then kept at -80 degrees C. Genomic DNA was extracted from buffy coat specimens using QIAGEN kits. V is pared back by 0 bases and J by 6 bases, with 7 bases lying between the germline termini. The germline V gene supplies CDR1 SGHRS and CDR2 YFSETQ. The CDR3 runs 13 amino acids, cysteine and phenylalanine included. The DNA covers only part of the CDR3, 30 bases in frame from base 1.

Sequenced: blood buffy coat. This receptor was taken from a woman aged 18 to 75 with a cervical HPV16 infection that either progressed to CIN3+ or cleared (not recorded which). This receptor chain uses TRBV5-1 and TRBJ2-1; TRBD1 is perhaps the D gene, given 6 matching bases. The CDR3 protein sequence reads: CASSLVQGNEQFF. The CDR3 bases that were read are TGCGCCAGCAGCTTGGTACAGGGCAATGAG.